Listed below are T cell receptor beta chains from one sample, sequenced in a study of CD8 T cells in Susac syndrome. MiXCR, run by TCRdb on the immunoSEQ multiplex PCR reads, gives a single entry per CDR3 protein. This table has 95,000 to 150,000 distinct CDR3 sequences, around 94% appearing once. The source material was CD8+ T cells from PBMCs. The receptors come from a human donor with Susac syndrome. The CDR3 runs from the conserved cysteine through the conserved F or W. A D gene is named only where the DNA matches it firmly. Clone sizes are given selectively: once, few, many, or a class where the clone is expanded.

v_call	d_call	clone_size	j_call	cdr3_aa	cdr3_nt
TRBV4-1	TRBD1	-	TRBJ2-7	CASSTQADRGDEQYF	TGCGCCAGCAGCACCCAAGCGGACAGGGGCGACGAGCAGTACTTC
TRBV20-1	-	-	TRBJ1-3	CSARSREAGNTIYF	TGCAGTGCTAGATCCCGGGAGGCTGGAAACACCATATATTTT
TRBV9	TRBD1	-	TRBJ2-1	CASSVEAGGAWNEQFF	TGTGCCAGCAGCGTAGAGGCAGGGGGCGCTTGGAATGAGCAGTTCTTC
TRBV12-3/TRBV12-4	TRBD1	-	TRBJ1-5	CASSPTGGVQPQHF	TGTGCCAGCAGTCCGACAGGGGGCGTTCAGCCCCAGCATTTT
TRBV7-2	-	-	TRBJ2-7	CASSLFAVGTYEQYF	TGTGCCAGCAGCTTATTCGCGGTCGGGACCTACGAGCAGTACTTC
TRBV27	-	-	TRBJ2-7	CASSPGAFYEQYF	TGTGCCAGCAGTCCGGGAGCATTCTACGAGCAGTACTTC
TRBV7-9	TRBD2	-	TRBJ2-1	CASSPRRGAYNEQFF	TGTGCCAGCAGCCCGAGACGGGGGGCCTACAATGAGCAGTTCTTC
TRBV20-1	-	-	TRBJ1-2	CSARVTRAPLYGYTF	TGCAGTGCTAGAGTGACCAGGGCGCCTTTATATGGCTACACCTTC
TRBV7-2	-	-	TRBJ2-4	CASSRGQPKNIQYF	TGTGCCAGCAGCCGTGGCCAGCCTAAAAACATTCAGTACTTC
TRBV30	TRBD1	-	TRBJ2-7	CAWNHGTGVYEQYF	TGTGCCTGGAACCACGGGACAGGGGTCTACGAGCAGTACTTC
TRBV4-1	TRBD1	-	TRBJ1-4	CASSQTGTGELEKLFF	TGCGCCAGCAGCCAGACCGGGACAGGGGAGTTAGAAAAACTGTTTTTT
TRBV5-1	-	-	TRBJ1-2	CASSQGFVYGYTF	TGCGCCAGCAGCCAGGGATTCGTCTATGGCTACACCTTC
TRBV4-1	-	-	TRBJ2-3	CASSQERTASTDTQYF	TGCGCCAGCAGCCAAGAACGCACAGCTAGCACAGATACGCAGTATTTT
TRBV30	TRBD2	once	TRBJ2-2	CAWSPLASGELFF	TGTGCCTGGAGCCCACTAGCGTCCGGGGAGCTGTTTTTT
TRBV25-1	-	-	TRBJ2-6	CASRGPDGSSGANVLTF	TGTGCCAGCAGGGGGCCGGACGGGAGCTCTGGGGCCAACGTCCTGACTTTC
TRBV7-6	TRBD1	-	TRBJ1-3	CASSSRQGSSGNTIYF	TGTGCCAGCAGCTCTAGACAGGGAAGCTCTGGAAACACCATATATTTT
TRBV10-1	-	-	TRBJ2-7	CASSDWGYEQYF	TGCGCCAGCAGTGATTGGGGTTACGAGCAGTACTTC
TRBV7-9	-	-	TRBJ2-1	CASSLVQGGWDEQFF	TGTGCCAGCAGCTTAGTCCAGGGGGGTTGGGATGAGCAGTTCTTC
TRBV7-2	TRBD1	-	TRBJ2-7	CASSWLGTGAYEQYF	TGTGCCAGCAGCTGGTTGGGGACAGGAGCCTACGAGCAGTACTTC
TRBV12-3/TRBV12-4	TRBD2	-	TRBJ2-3	CASTSTSELTDTQYF	TGTGCCAGCACCTCGACTAGCGAGCTCACAGATACGCAGTATTTT
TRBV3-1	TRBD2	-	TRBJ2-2	CASSQDWGLAGRWTGELFF	TGTGCCAGCAGCCAAGATTGGGGCCTAGCGGGGCGATGGACCGGGGAGCTGTTTTTT
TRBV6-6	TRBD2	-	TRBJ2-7	CASSPLAGGRYEQYF	TGTGCCAGCAGTCCCCTAGCGGGGGGCCGCTACGAGCAGTACTTC
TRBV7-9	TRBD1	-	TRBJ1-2	CASSPTDRGVNYGYTF	TGTGCCAGCAGCCCCACGGACAGGGGAGTTAACTATGGCTACACCTTC
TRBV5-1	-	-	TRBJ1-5	CASSLEGGTQPQHF	TGCGCCAGCAGCTTGGAAGGAGGGACACAGCCCCAGCATTTT
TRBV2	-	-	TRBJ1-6	CASSEKGYSPLHF	TGTGCCAGCAGTGAGAAGGGTTATTCACCCCTCCACTTT
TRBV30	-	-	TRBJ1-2	CAWSVEDGYTF	TGTGCCTGGAGTGTTGAGGATGGCTACACCTTC
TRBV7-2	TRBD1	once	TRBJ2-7	CASSPGDRVLGEQYF	TGTGCCAGCAGCCCCGGGGACAGGGTCTTAGGCGAGCAGTACTTC
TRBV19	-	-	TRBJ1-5	CASSIGLYSNQPQHF	TGTGCCAGTAGTATTGGTCTTTATAGCAATCAGCCCCAGCATTTT
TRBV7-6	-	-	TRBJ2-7	CASSSRDPPYEQYF	TGTGCCAGCAGCAGCCGGGACCCCCCCTACGAGCAGTACTTC
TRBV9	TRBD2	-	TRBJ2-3	CASSVGIAGITDTQYF	TGTGCCAGCAGCGTAGGAATAGCGGGGATCACAGATACGCAGTATTTT
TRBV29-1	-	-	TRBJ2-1	CSVERPLGTNEQFF	TGCAGCGTTGAACGGCCCCTAGGTACCAATGAGCAGTTCTTC
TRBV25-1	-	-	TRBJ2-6	CASSVTPPGASGANVLTF	TGTGCCAGCAGTGTCACCCCCCCGGGGGCTTCTGGGGCCAACGTCCTGACTTTC
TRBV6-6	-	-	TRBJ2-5	CASSWKQAETQYF	TGTGCCAGCAGTTGGAAACAAGCGGAGACCCAGTACTTC
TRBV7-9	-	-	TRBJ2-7	CASSWGGEEQYF	TGTGCCAGCAGCTGGGGCGGGGAGGAGCAGTACTTC
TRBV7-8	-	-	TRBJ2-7	CASRFSGTYEQYF	TGTGCCAGCCGCTTTTCGGGGACCTACGAGCAGTACTTC
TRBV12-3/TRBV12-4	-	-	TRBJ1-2	CASSLSWGNYGYTF	TGTGCCAGCAGTTTAAGCTGGGGAAACTATGGCTACACCTTC
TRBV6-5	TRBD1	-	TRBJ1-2	CASSGGQGGTYGYTF	TGTGCCAGCAGTGGCGGACAGGGAGGAACCTATGGCTACACCTTC
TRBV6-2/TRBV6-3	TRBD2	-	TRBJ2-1	CASSYGLAGGLTYNEQFF	TGTGCCAGCAGTTACGGGTTAGCGGGGGGCCTAACCTACAATGAGCAGTTCTTC
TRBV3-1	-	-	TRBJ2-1	CASSFGEAPYNEQFF	TGTGCCAGCAGCTTTGGAGAGGCACCCTACAATGAGCAGTTCTTC
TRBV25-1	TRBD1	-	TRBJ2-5	CASNTGTGVEETQYF	TGTGCCAGCAATACCGGGACAGGGGTGGAAGAGACCCAGTACTTC
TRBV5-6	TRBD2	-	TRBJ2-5	CASSSATSGGIQETQYF	TGTGCCAGCAGCTCGGCGACTAGCGGGGGAATCCAAGAGACCCAGTACTTC